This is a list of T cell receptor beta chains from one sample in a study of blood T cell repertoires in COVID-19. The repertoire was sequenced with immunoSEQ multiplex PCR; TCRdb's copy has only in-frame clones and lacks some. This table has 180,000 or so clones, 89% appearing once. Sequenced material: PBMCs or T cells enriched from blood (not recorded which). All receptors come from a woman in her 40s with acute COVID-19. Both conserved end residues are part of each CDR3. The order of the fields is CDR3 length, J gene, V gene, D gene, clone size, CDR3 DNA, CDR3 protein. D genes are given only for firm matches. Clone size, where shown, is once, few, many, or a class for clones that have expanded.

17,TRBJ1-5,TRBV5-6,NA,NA,TGTGCCAGCAGCTCCGACCTTGGGGGAGGCTTTAGTCAGCCCCAGCATTTT,CASSSDLGGGFSQPQHF
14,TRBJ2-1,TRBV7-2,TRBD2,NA,TGTGCCAGCAGCTTCTGGGCGGGAGTTGATGAGCAGTTCTTC,CASSFWAGVDEQFF
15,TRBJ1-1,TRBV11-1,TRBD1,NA,TGTGCCAGCAGCTTTCCCCGGACAGGGGAAGGTGAAGCTTTCTTT,CASSFPRTGEGEAFF
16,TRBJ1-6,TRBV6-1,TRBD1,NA,TGTGCCAGCAGTGAATGGGACAGGGGGGGGAATTCACCCCTCCACTTT,CASSEWDRGGNSPLHF
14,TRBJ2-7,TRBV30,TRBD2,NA,TGTGCCTGGAGTGTAGGCCTAGCGGGGGGCGAGCAGTACTTC,CAWSVGLAGGEQYF
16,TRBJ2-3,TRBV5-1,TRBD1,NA,TGCGCCAGCAGCTTGGAAGGGACAGGGCTGGGAGATACGCAGTATTTT,CASSLEGTGLGDTQYF
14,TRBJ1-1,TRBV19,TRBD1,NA,TGTGCCAGTAGTATCGCAGGGGGCCTTGATGAAGCTTTCTTT,CASSIAGGLDEAFF
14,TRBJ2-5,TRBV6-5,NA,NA,TGTGCCAGCAGAGACACCAGGGGCCCAGAGACCCAGTACTTC,CASRDTRGPETQYF
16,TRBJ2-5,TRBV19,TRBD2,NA,TGTGCCAGTAGTACGTCCGGGACTAGCGGGAGTGAGACCCAGTACTTC,CASSTSGTSGSETQYF
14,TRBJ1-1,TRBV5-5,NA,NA,TGTGCCAGCAGCTCCACAGGGTTGAACACTGAAGCTTTCTTT,CASSSTGLNTEAFF
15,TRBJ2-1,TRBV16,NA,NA,TGTGCCAGCAGCCAATTAGGGGGAACAGGTAATGAGCAGTTCTTC,CASSQLGGTGNEQFF
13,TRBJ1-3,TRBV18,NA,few,TGTGCCAGCTCAGAGAATCCTGGAAACACCATATATTTT,CASSENPGNTIYF
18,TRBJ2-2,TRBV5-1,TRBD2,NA,TGCGCCAGCAGCTTGATCCCCGGACTAGCGGCGAACACCGGGGAGCTGTTTTTT,CASSLIPGLAANTGELFF
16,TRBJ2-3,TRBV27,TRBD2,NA,TGTGCCAGCAGTTTAAGACTAGCGGGGGGCACAGATACGCAGTATTTT,CASSLRLAGGTDTQYF
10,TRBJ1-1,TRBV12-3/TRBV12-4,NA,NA,TGTGCCAGCAGTTTCACGGAGGCTTTCTTT,CASSFTEAFF
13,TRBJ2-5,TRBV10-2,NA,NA,TGCGCCAGCAGCCCACGGACAGAAGAGACCCAGTACTTC,CASSPRTEETQYF
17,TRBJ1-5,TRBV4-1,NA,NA,TGCGCCAGCAGCCAACGGTGGGGAGACATCTCCAATCAGCCCCAGCATTTT,CASSQRWGDISNQPQHF